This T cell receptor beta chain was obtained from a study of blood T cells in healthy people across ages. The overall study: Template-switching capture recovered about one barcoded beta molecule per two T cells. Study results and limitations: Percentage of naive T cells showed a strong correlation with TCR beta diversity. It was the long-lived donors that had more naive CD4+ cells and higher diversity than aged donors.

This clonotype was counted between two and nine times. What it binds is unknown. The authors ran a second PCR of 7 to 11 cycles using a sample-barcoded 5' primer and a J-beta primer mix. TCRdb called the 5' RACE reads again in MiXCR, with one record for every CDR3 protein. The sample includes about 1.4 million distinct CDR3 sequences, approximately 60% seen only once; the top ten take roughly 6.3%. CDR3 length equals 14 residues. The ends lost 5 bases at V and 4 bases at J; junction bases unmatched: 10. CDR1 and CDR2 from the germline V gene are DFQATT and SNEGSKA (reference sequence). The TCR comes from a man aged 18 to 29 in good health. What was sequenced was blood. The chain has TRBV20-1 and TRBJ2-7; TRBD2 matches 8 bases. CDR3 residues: CSAFPGLGGYEQYF. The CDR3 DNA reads TGCAGTGCTTTTCCGGGACTAGGAGGGTACGAGCAGTACTTC.